This record covers a single T cell receptor beta chain. Its antigen has not been determined. Per-nucleotide qualities are absent, and no much larger clonotype sits a single base away. Other DNA sequences in this sample translate to the same CDR3. Using the deep immunoSEQ assay, TCR CDR3 regions were amplified from genomic DNA by multiplex PCR. Extracted genomic DNA from each cell subset was distributed evenly across all wells of several immunoSEQ 96-well plates, and each plate was treated as a replicate. For sorted subsets, each replicate PCR was loaded with around 220 ng genomic DNA, equivalent to 25,000 to 35,000 T cell genomes. The purified libraries were quantified using a Qubit 3.0 fluorometer, sized with a Bioanalyzer 2100, and then quantified again using the KAPA Library Quantification kit. Every immunoSEQ 96-well plate was sequenced on a dedicated single-read 150-cycle Illumina NextSeq 550 flow cell. As for the original processing: The immunoSEQ output contained only junctional sequences without quality scores, so filtering could not match that applied to full-length reads. Sequences were annotated with PyIR, a Python wrapper for IgBLAST v1.9, and V/J genes and CDR3 were assigned using IMGT germline references. Reads with weak V/J assignments (E-value above 1e-6), missing CDR3, stop codons, out-of-frame junctions, or ambiguous translated residues were removed. A V3J clonotype was defined by an identical inferred V gene, J gene, and CDR3 amino acid sequence. Percentage overlap between repertoires was computed as shared unique clonotypes divided by the size of the smaller repertoire. Three approaches were used to assess repertoire richness: RTK rarefaction, the Chao1 estimator, and Recon v2.1 estimates of unobserved clonotypes. OLGA was used to compute generation probabilities for all TCRbeta clonotypes that the gDNA method yielded from a handful of donors. TCRdb retrieved this table from immuneACCESS and kept in-frame rearrangements only. Not all clones are present; in checked studies, unresolved V genes account for under half, and no reason is known for the remainder. The V and J calls and the clone size are those of that table, but D and trimming were determined from the DNA. Across this sample there are millions of clones, with around 90% seen only once. Around 0.15% of the sample goes to the ten largest clones.

CDR1 and CDR2 are drawn from the germline V gene: SGHRS, YFSETQ. Including the terminal cysteine and phenylalanine, the CDR3 comprises 14 residues. The retained sequence is limited to the CDR3, 42 bases, with the frame set at the first base. The germline ends are 10 bases apart after V is trimmed by 0 bases and J by 4 bases. These data originate in a study of shared clonotypes between healthy human individuals (dated by TCRdb to 2020 to 2021). With regard to the full study: The cohort comprised two women and a few men aged 18 to 49 years. Per donor, three plates each were used for CD4 naive and CD4 memory, two for CD8 naive, and one for CD8 memory. The study deeply sequenced blood TCR repertoires of about 5 healthy adults to estimate repertoire size and the extent of clonotype sharing between individuals. Libraries were prepared and TCR repertoires were sequenced by different laboratories using diverse techniques, in order to increase sequencing depth and limit assay-specific biases. Leukapheresis yielded between about 0.94 and 10 billion PBMCs per donor.

The donors were healthy, HIV-negative adults with no recently reported acute infections or vaccinations. Every donor was a Caucasian adult residing in Nashville, Tennessee, USA. CD4+ T cells were enriched by magnetic negative selection, after which naive cells were positively selected on CD45RA and the negative fraction was taken as the memory subset. After blood collection by leukapheresis, PBMCs were isolated using Ficoll-Histopaque density gradient centrifugation and then cryopreserved in the vapor phase of liquid nitrogen. Analytical flow cytometry was used to check the purity and quantity of every magnetically sorted T cell population. From each sorted fraction, genomic DNA was isolated and quantified by UV absorbance on a Nanodrop 2000c. The research as a whole found: Only blood was sampled, and tissue TCR repertoires likely differ from those in blood. The genetic and exposure-history diversity represented was limited by the small number of donors. Around 5.4% of naive CD4, 3% to 3.5% of naive CD8, about 2.1% of memory CD4, and 0.4% of memory CD8 clonotypes were shared across a few donors. Clonotypes shared by all four sorted-subset donors showed higher generation probabilities than non-shared clonotypes. Larger estimated clonotype richness was generally found for naive subsets than for memory subsets. Based on pairwise subsampling, the degree of clonotype sharing among donors was expected to be affected by sequencing depth. Incomplete sequencing was indicated by rarefaction of sorted-subset datasets, despite the large sequencing depth.

The receptor's source is a man aged 18 to 29 in good health. This receptor chain uses TRBV5-1 and TRBJ1-1; a weak D assignment points to TRBD1 (6 bases agree). Sequenced input: naive CD4+ T cells sorted from blood. The sample's cell subset or site label is to be understood as: CD45RA+ positively selected. The CDR3 reads as follows: CASSLDREGTEAFF. The DNA is as follows: TGCGCCAGCAGCTTGGACAGGGAAGGCACTGAAGCTTTCTTT.